This T cell receptor (beta chain) originates from a study of blood T cell repertoires in COVID-19. TCRdb keeps only in-frame clones here, not all; method: immunoSEQ multiplex PCR. This table has a few hundred thousand clones, almost 90% appearing once. The germline CDR1 and CDR2 sequences are MNHEY and SMNVEV (reference sequence). V lost 3 bases, J lost 7 bases, and 12 bases lay in between. The CDR3 spans 13 residues. This TCR came from a woman younger than 35 with acute COVID-19. The rearrangement links TRBV27 to TRBJ1-2; D perhaps matches TRBD1 (5 bases). Sequenced: PBMCs or T cells enriched from blood (not recorded which). The CDR3 DNA follows: TGTGCCAGCAGTTTCGCAGGGTTGGCTGGCTACACCTTC. Translating gives CASSFAGLAGYTF.